This T cell receptor beta chain was sequenced in a study of CD8 T cells in ankylosing spondylitis. General study points: A motif of several highly homologous TCR beta variants was seen as apparently characteristic of ankylosing spondylitis blood.

TCRdb analysed the 5' RACE reads with MiXCR anew, one entry per CDR3 protein. The table lists around 320,000 distinct CDR3 sequences, around 20% of them singletons, with roughly 3.6% in the top ten. Per the germline V gene, CDR1 is SQVTM and CDR2 is ANQGSEA. V trimming: 7 bases; J trimming: 2 bases; junction bases outside the gene matches: 4. This CDR3 contains 12 residues. As concerns this clonotype: Its antigen is not known. A much more abundant neighbour one base away suggests this may be a read error.

The sample consisted of blood, either unsorted or a sorted T cell fraction (not recorded which). The receptor's source is a female donor with ankylosing spondylitis or in good health (not recorded which). The chain uses TRBV29-1 and TRBJ2-5, with 7 positions matching TRBD2. The CDR3 loop reads CSGTSVQETQYF. The DNA for the CDR3 is TGCAGCGGAACTAGCGTACAAGAGACCCAGTACTTC.